Below, 24 T cell receptor beta chains from the same sample are listed, as sequenced in a study of T cell responses to AZD1222 COVID-19 vaccine. Profiling relied on immunoSEQ multiplex PCR, and the TCRdb table lists in-frame clones only, not all of them. Counted here are about 120,000 clones, 90% to 95% occurring once; the ten biggest clones make up approximately 4.2%. The sample in question was peripheral blood, obtained on day 0 of AZD1222 vaccination. The source is an adult in good health.

The V and J genes are TRBV7-6 and TRBJ1-2; D is unresolved. V was shortened by 1 base and J by 6 bases, with 6 bases between the two germline ends. The CDR3 is 12 residues long. Germline assignment: CDR1 SGHVS and CDR2 FNYEAQ. CDR3 sequence: CASSLVSHGYTF. The CDR3 nucleotides read TGTGCCAGCAGCTTAGTCAGCCATGGCTACACCTTC.

The genes are TRBV2 and TRBJ1-3; D uncertain. Looked up from germline, CDR1 is SNHLY and CDR2 is FYNNEI. CDR3 size: 15 residues. The V gene lost 7 bases and the J gene lost 0 bases, with 13 bases spanning the gap. CDR3 protein: CASTLGRSSGNTIYF. CDR3 nucleotide sequence: TGTGCCAGCACCTTGGGTCGGTCCTCTGGAAACACCATATATTTT.

The chain has TRBV6-5 and TRBJ1-6; tentatively, D is TRBD1 (6 bases). Trimming took off 2 bases at V and 7 bases at J, with 12 bases between the two ends. The germline V gene has CDR1 MNHEY and CDR2 SVGAGI. The CDR3 is 15 residues long. The CDR3 DNA is TGTGCCAGCAGTTACGCGGGGACAAAAAATTCACCCCTCCACTTT. This codes for CASSYAGTKNSPLHF.

The chain couples TRBV28 to TRBJ2-5; 13 nucleotides align to TRBD2. V lost 5 bases to trimming and J lost 5 bases; unmatched junction nucleotides: 5. This CDR3 is built from 15 residues. Germline CDR1 MDHEN, CDR2 SYDVKM. CDR3 amino acids: CASSPGLAGRETQYF. The CDR3, as DNA: TGTGCCAGCAGTCCGGGACTAGCGGGGAGGGAGACCCAGTACTTC.

The chain employs TRBV6-2 or TRBV6-3 and TRBJ2-7; D is perhaps TRBD1 (6 bases). This CDR3 has 12 residues. Germline assignment: CDR1 MNHEY and CDR2 SVGEGT. The V gene lost 6 bases and the J gene lost 4 bases, with 10 bases spanning the gap. CDR3 sequence reads: CASSIQGYEQYF. In nucleotides, the CDR3 is TGTGCCAGCAGCATACAGGGTTACGAGCAGTACTTC.

The chain carries TRBV5-1 and TRBJ1-4, with D maybe TRBD1 (6 bases). The V gene's germline CDR1 is SGHRS and CDR2 YFSETQ. The CDR3 consists of 15 residues. Trimming pared 3 bases from V and 0 bases from J, leaving 9 bases between. In nucleotides, the CDR3 is TGCGCCAGCAGCTCCAGGGGAGCAACTAATGAAAAACTGTTTTTT. Translating it yields CASSSRGATNEKLFF. The full variable domain, rest sourced from reference TRBV5-1 and TRBJ1-4, is KAGVTQTPRYLIKTRGQQVTLSCSPISGHRSVSWYQQTPGQGLQFLFEYFSETQRNKGNFPGRFSGRQFSNSRSEMNVSTLELGDSALYLCASSSRGATNEKLFFGSGTQLSVL.

In regard to this clone: Other DNA sequences within the sample encode an identical CDR3. The rearrangement links TRBV6-5 to TRBJ1-5; 9 bases are shared with TRBD1. Per the germline V gene, CDR1 is MNHEY and CDR2 is SVGAGI. The CDR3 consists of 15 residues. V lost 6 bases to trimming and J lost 2 bases; unmatched junction nucleotides: 5. CDR3 loop: CASSYDRGGNQPQHF. In nucleotides, the CDR3 is TGTGCCAGCAGCTACGACAGGGGGGGCAATCAGCCCCAGCATTTT.

This chain joins TRBV6-4 and TRBJ2-2; the D call may be TRBD1 or TRBD2 (5 bases each). The CDR3 sequence is 15 residues long. CDR1 is MRHNA and CDR2 is SNTAGT in the germline V gene. V lost 4 bases to trimming and J lost 1 base, with 10 bases between them. CDR3 DNA: TGTGCCAGCAGTGTTCGGGGCCGGAACACCGGGGAGCTGTTTTTT. It encodes CASSVRGRNTGELFF.

The rearrangement joins TRBV11-1 to TRBJ2-3; 8 bases match TRBD2. Germline V gives CDR1 SGHAT, CDR2 FQDESV (reference sequence). This CDR3 region has 15 residues. The V and J ends lost 3 bases and 4 bases, in that order; junction bases with no gene match: 6. The CDR3 bases are TGTGCCAGCAGCTTTAGCGGGGTCTCCCCAGATACGCAGTATTTT. It translates to CASSFSGVSPDTQYF.

The genes are TRBV4-3 and TRBJ1-2; no firm D call. From germline, CDR1 is LGHNA and CDR2 YSLEER. The CDR3 has 15 amino acids. V shed 0 bases and J shed 2 bases, with 10 bases lying between them. Here the CDR3 DNA reads TGCGCCAGCAGCCAAGAATACCCCCTCAACTATGGCTACACCTTC. Translated: CASSQEYPLNYGYTF.

The chain employs TRBV4-3 and TRBJ1-4; unclear D gene. This CDR3 has 16 amino acids. Germline CDR1 and CDR2: LGHNA and YSLEER. Trimming shortened V by 3 bases and J by 7 bases, and 18 bases separated the two germline ends. CDR3 sequence: CASSQTRAGFGEKLFF. CDR3 bases: TGCGCCAGCAGCCAGACTCGGGCGGGGTTTGGTGAAAAACTGTTTTTT.

This clone was counted a few times. The chain is built from TRBV20-1 and TRBJ1-5, with TRBD1 matching over 10 bases. The germline gives CDR1 DFQATT, CDR2 SNEGSKA (reference sequence). The V segment lost 3 bases and the J segment 4 bases; nucleotides outside the gene matches: 12. The CDR3 spans 17 residues. The CDR3 DNA follows: TGCAGTGCTAGTGATCCGGGACAGGGGACCAGGAATCAGCCCCAGCATTTT. Encoded protein: CSASDPGQGTRNQPQHF.

This chain uses TRBV2 with TRBJ1-5; the match to TRBD1 covers 8 bases. This CDR3 spans 15 amino acids. J lost 4 bases, V lost 7 bases, and 9 bases had no gene match. The germline V gene encodes CDR1 SNHLY and CDR2 FYNNEI. CDR3 DNA sequence: TGTGCCAGCACCAATCGGGACAGGAGTAATCAGCCCCAGCATTTT. Amino acids: CASTNRDRSNQPQHF.

The chain joins TRBV7-9 to TRBJ1-2; 10 nucleotides align to TRBD1. V was clipped by 8 bases and J by 8 bases; unmatched bases: 8. Per the germline V gene, CDR1 is SEHNR and CDR2 is FQNEAQ (reference sequence). The CDR3 covers 13 residues. The chain's CDR3 is CASLGTGDGGYTF. The DNA for the CDR3 is TGTGCCAGCCTGGGGACAGGGGATGGAGGCTACACCTTC.

The chain is built from TRBV9 and TRBJ2-7; the match to TRBD2 covers 8 bases. Germline lookup yields CDR1 SGDLS and CDR2 YYNGEE. With 4 bases clipped from V and 0 bases from J, the junction kept 9 bases outside the gene matches. The CDR3 has 16 amino acids. In DNA form, the CDR3 reads TGTGCCAGCAGCTCTTCAAGCGGGGGAGACTCCTACGAGCAGTACTTC. Its protein is CASSSSSGGDSYEQYF.

In DNA, the CDR3 is TGTGCCAGCAGCCAAGGGGCAGGACAGCCCCAGCATTTT. Amino acids: CASSQGAGQPQHF. The chain joins TRBV4-2 to TRBJ1-5; no clear D. This CDR3 contains 13 residues. Germline V gives CDR1 LGHNA, CDR2 YNFKEQ. V was pared by 1 base and J by 7 bases, with 8 bases between.

The chain employs TRBV27 and TRBJ2-3; D remains ambiguous. The germline V and J ends were trimmed by 0 bases and 7 bases, with 11 bases remaining between them. The germline gives CDR1 MNHEY, CDR2 SMNVEV (reference sequence). The CDR3 has 14 residues. As DNA, the CDR3 is TGTGCCAGCAGTTTATCACGAGCTGTGAATACGCAGTATTTT. Protein sequence: CASSLSRAVNTQYF.

The rearrangement links TRBV5-1 to TRBJ2-2, with 11 nucleotides matching TRBD2. J gave up 0 bases and V 3 bases, and 10 bases lay outside the gene matches. Germline CDR1 is SGHRS and CDR2 is YFSETQ. This CDR3 region has 19 residues. CDR3 sequence (DNA): TGCGCCAGCAGCTATACTAGCGGGGGTCTGATCGCGAACACCGGGGAGCTGTTTTTT. It yields the protein CASSYTSGGLIANTGELFF.

The V gene is TRBV9, the J gene TRBJ1-2; D is possibly TRBD1 (6 bases). V was cut by 0 bases and J by 7 bases, with 16 bases left in between. The germline CDR1 and CDR2 sequences are SGDLS and YYNGEE. The CDR3 spans 15 residues. The CDR3 here is CASSVEAGRGRGYTF. The CDR3 DNA reads TGTGCCAGCAGCGTAGAAGCGGGCAGGGGTCGTGGCTACACCTTC.

This chain connects TRBV7-3 to TRBJ1-1; TRBD1 matches at 7 bases. V shed 8 bases, J shed 2 bases, and the junction held 5 bases outside the gene matches. Germline loops: CDR1 SGHTA, CDR2 FQGTGA. The CDR3 has 13 amino acids. CDR3 in DNA: TGTGCCAGCTTGAAGGGGGCAAACACTGAAGCTTTCTTT. Amino acids: CASLKGANTEAFF.

This chain uses TRBV11-2 with TRBJ2-2; D is perhaps TRBD1 (7 bases). CDR3 length equals 15 residues. The ends were cut back, 8 bases at V and 6 bases at J, with 19 bases in the middle. Per the germline V gene, CDR1 is SGHAT and CDR2 is FQNNGV. The CDR3 sequence is CASRRIGRGAGELFF. The CDR3 bases are TGTGCCAGCCGCCGAATTGGCAGGGGGGCCGGGGAGCTGTTTTTT. The entire variable domain, with the rest obtained from reference TRBV11-2 and TRBJ2-2, is as follows: EAGVAQSPRYKIIEKRQSVAFWCNPISGHATLYWYQQILGQGPKLLIQFQNNGVVDDSQLPKDRFSAERLKGVDSTLKIQPAKLEDSAVYLCASRRIGRGAGELFFGEGSRLTVL.

The chain combines TRBV11-3 with TRBJ2-7, with D perhaps TRBD1 (5 bases). The CDR3 has 13 amino acids. CDR1 and CDR2 (germline): SGHNT, YENEEA. With 2 bases removed from V and 3 bases from J, the gap between germline ends came to 8 bases. In DNA form, the CDR3 reads TGTGCCAGCAGCTTACAGGGTAACTACGAGCAGTACTTC. Its protein product is CASSLQGNYEQYF.

This clone was recorded only once. CDR3 sequence reads: CASSDNSRGRRDEQFF. CDR3 DNA sequence: TGTGCCAGCAGTGACAATTCTAGGGGGCGCAGGGATGAGCAGTTCTTC. This rearrangement joins TRBV6-4 to TRBJ2-1; 7 positions agree with TRBD1. Per the germline V gene, CDR1 is MRHNA and CDR2 is SNTAGT. V shed 2 bases and J 8 bases; nucleotides not matched to a gene: 12. The CDR3 totals 16 residues.

In its sample, this clone was seen a few times. This sample also contains other DNA sequences that code for the same CDR3. The gene calls are TRBV5-1 and TRBJ2-6, with D uncertain. CDR3 length: 14 amino acids. Germline assignment: CDR1 SGHRS and CDR2 YFSETQ. V lost 2 bases, J lost 1 base, and 4 bases lay in between. The DNA of the CDR3 is TGCGCCAGCAGCTTCAATTCTGGGGCCAACGTCCTGACTTTC. As protein: CASSFNSGANVLTF.